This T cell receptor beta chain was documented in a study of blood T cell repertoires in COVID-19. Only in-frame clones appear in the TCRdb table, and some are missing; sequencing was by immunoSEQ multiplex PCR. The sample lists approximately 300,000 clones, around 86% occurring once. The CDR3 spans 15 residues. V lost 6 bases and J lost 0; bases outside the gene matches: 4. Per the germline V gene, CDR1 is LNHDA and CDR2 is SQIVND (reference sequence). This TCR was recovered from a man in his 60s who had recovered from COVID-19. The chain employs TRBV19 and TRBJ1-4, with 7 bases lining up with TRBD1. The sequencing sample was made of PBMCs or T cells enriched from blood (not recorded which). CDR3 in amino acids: CASRDRSATNEKLFF. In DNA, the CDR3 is TGTGCCAGTAGGGACAGGAGCGCAACTAATGAAAAACTGTTTTTT.